This record concerns one TCR beta chain sequence. Antigen unknown. CDR1 and CDR2 (germline): SGHRS, YFSETQ. V was trimmed by 4 bases and J by 2 bases, leaving 15 bases between them. The CDR3 extends over 15 amino acids. This entry comes from a study of CD8 T cells in ankylosing spondylitis. Study outcomes and limitations: Disease-linked clones bore a CD8+ phenotype and were relatively rare in peripheral blood. Several of the motif variants were reported before in synovial fluid and blood from reactive arthritis. Within ankylosing spondylitis blood, a TCR beta motif made up of eight highly homologous variants appeared to be characteristic.

TCRdb re-analysed the 5' RACE reads in MiXCR, keeping a single row per CDR3 protein. This table holds under 850,000 distinct CDR3 sequences, 19% found once. This chain links TRBV5-1 with TRBJ2-5, with D possibly TRBD2 on 6 matching bases. The TCR was taken from a male donor with ankylosing spondylitis. The sequencing sample was made of blood, either unsorted or a sorted T cell fraction (not recorded which). The CDR3 here is CASSPGRGVQETQYF. CDR3 nucleotides: TGCGCCAGCAGCCCCGGGCGGGGCGTACAAGAGACCCAGTACTTC.